Presented here are 31 T cell receptor beta chains from one specimen sequenced in a study of cytomegalovirus exposure and HLA in healthy donors. The PCR was carried out with 60 Vbeta primers and 13 Jbeta primers. Generated by immunoSEQ multiplex PCR, the TCRdb table keeps only in-frame clones and is missing some. This sample yields some 150,000 clones, of which 70% to 80% are seen a single time; under 2.5% belongs to the top ten. Sequencing used PBMCs. The receptors stem from a woman aged 25 to 39 in good health and CMV-seropositive.

The rearrangement uses TRBV5-8 and TRBJ1-2, with D perhaps matching TRBD1 (5 bases). This CDR3 is 16 amino acids long. The ends were cut back, 1 base at V and 8 bases at J, with 21 bases in the middle. Germline CDR1 reads SGHTS; CDR2 reads YDEGEE. The DNA for the CDR3 is TGTGCCAGCAGCTTGATTATGCGGGGGATGGTCGGCGGCTACACCTTC. As protein: CASSLIMRGMVGGYTF.

This clone has a single count. The chain uses TRBV5-1 and TRBJ2-1; perhaps TRBD1 as D (5 bases). With 0 bases removed from V and 4 bases from J, the gap between germline ends came to 14 bases. There are 16 residues in the CDR3. Germline CDR1 reads SGHRS; CDR2 reads YFSETQ. CDR3 sequence reads: CASSLEAGIIYNEQFF. The DNA for the CDR3 is TGCGCCAGCAGCTTGGAGGCAGGGATAATATACAATGAGCAGTTCTTC. The full variable domain, with the rest looked up from reference TRBV5-1 and TRBJ2-1, is KAGVTQTPRYLIKTRGQQVTLSCSPISGHRSVSWYQQTPGQGLQFLFEYFSETQRNKGNFPGRFSGRQFSNSRSEMNVSTLELGDSALYLCASSLEAGIIYNEQFFGPGTRLTVL.

This chain joins TRBV4-1 and TRBJ1-2; D remains ambiguous. V lost 1 base and J 2 bases, leaving 8 bases between the germline ends. The CDR3 loop spans 14 amino acids. Germline V gives CDR1 MGHRA, CDR2 YSYEKL. The CDR3 is CASSQVARNYGYTF. CDR3 DNA: TGCGCCAGCAGCCAAGTGGCCAGGAACTATGGCTACACCTTC.

This clone occurred once. The chain has TRBV10-3 and TRBJ1-1; 7 bases are shared with TRBD1. Looked up from germline, CDR1 is ENHRY and CDR2 is SYGVKD. V was clipped by 8 bases and J by 8 bases; unmatched bases: 5. This CDR3 comprises 11 residues. This chain's CDR3 is CAIGRTGEAFF. CDR3 DNA sequence: TGTGCCATCGGAAGGACAGGAGAAGCTTTCTTT.

J is TRBJ2-5 and V is TRBV6-1; no definite D call. This CDR3 contains 12 residues. CDR1 MNHNS and CDR2 SASEGT come from the germline V gene. Trimming took off 7 bases at V and 7 bases at J, with 13 bases between the two ends. CDR3 sequence (DNA): TGTGCCAGCACCATCAACCCGGGGACCCAGTACTTC. Its translation is CASTINPGTQYF.

At least ten counts were recorded for this clone. The V gene is TRBV6-6, the J gene TRBJ2-2, with 8 bases that match TRBD1. V lost 8 bases and J lost 6; bases outside the gene matches: 5. Per germline, CDR1 MNHNY and CDR2 SVGAGI (reference sequence). CDR3 size: 13 residues. The CDR3 here is CASHRGLAGELFF. CDR3 coding DNA: TGTGCCAGCCACAGGGGGTTGGCCGGGGAGCTGTTTTTT.

V is TRBV10-3 and J is TRBJ1-5, with TRBD1 matching 10 bases. The CDR3 is made up of 15 amino acids. CDR1 and CDR2 (germline): ENHRY, SYGVKD. J gave up 6 bases and V 6 bases, and 8 bases lay outside the gene matches. The CDR3 DNA is TGTGCCATCAGGGGGGACAGGGGAGAGGGTCAGCCCCAGCATTTT. Protein: CAIRGDRGEGQPQHF.

Points on this clone: A junction boundary mismatches the germline segment, possibly from a read error. The chain couples TRBV14 to TRBJ2-1; D is ambiguous. Germline values: CDR1 SGHDN, CDR2 FVKESK. There are 16 residues in the CDR3. This chain's CDR3 is CASRPYSGSSYNEQFF. DNA for the CDR3: TGTGCCAGCAGACCGTACTCCGGTAGCTCCTATAATGAGCAGTTCTTC.

The genes are TRBV2 and TRBJ1-5; 10 bases are shared with TRBD1. Per the germline V gene, CDR1 is SNHLY and CDR2 is FYNNEI. The CDR3 has 14 residues. Unmatched junction bases numbered 4, after V lost 4 bases and J lost 7 bases. CDR3 sequence (DNA): TGTGCCAGCAGTGTGACAGGGGGCCGACAGCCCCAGCATTTT. Translated: CASSVTGGRQPQHF.

The chain uses TRBV6-6 and TRBJ1-1; D is uncertain. Between the trimmed V and J ends, which lost 3 bases and 1 base, there was a span of 6 bases. The CDR3 totals 13 residues. Germline-derived CDR1 and CDR2 are MNHNY and SVGAGI (reference sequence). For the CDR3, the DNA is TGTGCCAGCAGTTATAACAAGAACACTGAAGCTTTCTTT. This gives the protein CASSYNKNTEAFF.

The V gene is TRBV7-2, the J gene TRBJ1-2; TRBD1 aligns across 7 bases. Germline CDR1 reads SGHTA; CDR2 reads FQGNSA. Losses at the gene ends were 1 base for V and 6 bases for J; bases not matched to a gene: 11. The CDR3 totals 16 residues. Here the CDR3 reads CASSLDDREMFHGYTF. In DNA, the CDR3 is TGTGCCAGCAGCTTAGATGACAGGGAGATGTTCCATGGCTACACCTTC.

The rearrangement joins TRBV19 to TRBJ2-1, with TRBD1 matching 8 bases. Looked up from germline, CDR1 is LNHDA and CDR2 is SQIVND (reference sequence). The CDR3 contains 14 residues. V shed 3 bases and J 4 bases; nucleotides not matched to a gene: 2. The CDR3 here is CASSIRTGYNEQFF. The DNA of the CDR3 is TGTGCCAGTAGTATTAGGACAGGGTACAATGAGCAGTTCTTC.

This sequence joins TRBV5-4 and TRBJ1-1; 7 nucleotides agree with TRBD1. The CDR3 spans 13 residues. CDR1 and CDR2 (germline): SGHNT, YYREEE (reference sequence). The CDR3 bases are TGTGGCTCACGGGACAGCCTGAACACTGAAGCTTTCTTT. Encoded protein: CGSRDSLNTEAFF.

V and J are TRBV5-8 and TRBJ1-5; D unresolved. Germline V gives CDR1 SGHTS, CDR2 YDEGEE. The ends were cut back, 0 bases at V and 0 bases at J, with 7 bases in the middle. The CDR3 sequence is 15 residues long. CDR3 nucleotides: TGTGCCAGCAGCTTGGGTCTAGGTAGCAATCAGCCCCAGCATTTT. Translation gives CASSLGLGSNQPQHF.

The chain is built from TRBV29-1 and TRBJ1-1; TRBD1 matches 7 bases. Germline V gene sequence: CDR1 SQVTM, CDR2 ANQGSEA. With 4 bases clipped from V and 2 bases from J, the junction kept 7 bases outside the gene matches. This CDR3 has 14 amino acids. Here the CDR3 DNA reads TGCAGCGTTGTTCCGGGACAGCTAAACACTGAAGCTTTCTTT. Amino acids: CSVVPGQLNTEAFF. Filled out from reference TRBV29-1 and TRBJ1-1, the complete variable domain reads SAVISQKPSRDICQRGTSLTIQCQVDSQVTMMFWYRQQPGQSLTLIATANQGSEATYESGFVIDKFPISRPNLTFSTLTVSNMSPEDSSIYLCSVVPGQLNTEAFFGQGTRLTVV.

V and J are TRBV6-6 and TRBJ1-2; 9 positions agree with TRBD1. Germline CDR1 is MNHNY and CDR2 is SVGAGI (reference sequence). V shed 3 bases, J shed 5 bases, and the junction held 10 bases outside the gene matches. The CDR3 is made up of 16 amino acids. CDR3 amino acids: CASSYPETGGGYGYTF. The CDR3, as DNA: TGTGCCAGCAGTTATCCTGAGACAGGGGGTGGGTATGGCTACACCTTC.

In its sample, this clone was seen a few times. V is TRBV30 and J is TRBJ1-6, with 7 bases aligning to TRBD1. There are 15 residues in the CDR3. V shed 3 bases and J 6 bases; nucleotides not matched to a gene: 8. Germline V gives CDR1 GTSNPN, CDR2 SVGIG (reference sequence). The CDR3 bases are TGTGCCTGGAGACCAGGGGGACAGCGTAATTCACCCCTCCACTTT. This codes for CAWRPGGQRNSPLHF.

The V gene is TRBV4-3, the J gene TRBJ2-1, with D possibly being TRBD2 (6 bases). The V gene lost 0 bases and the J gene lost 2 bases, with 11 bases spanning the gap. There are 16 residues in the CDR3. Germline CDR1 reads LGHNA; CDR2 reads YSLEER. CDR3 nucleotide sequence: TGCGCCAGCAGCCAAGAGGGGACTGGGACCTACAATGAGCAGTTCTTC. Its translation is CASSQEGTGTYNEQFF.

The chain has TRBV6-5 and TRBJ1-2; D might be TRBD1 (5 bases). From germline, CDR1 is MNHEY and CDR2 SVGAGI. The V and J ends lost 9 bases and 8 bases respectively, with 22 bases between them. The CDR3 extends over 14 amino acids. CDR3 sequence reads: CASTPGVLGRGYTF. CDR3 sequence (DNA): TGTGCCAGTACGCCGGGGGTCCTGGGCAGAGGCTACACCTTC.

The genes are TRBV5-1 and TRBJ1-1; 8 positions match TRBD1. V lost 4 bases, J lost 6 bases, and 11 bases stayed unmatched. This CDR3 spans 15 amino acids. Per the germline V gene, CDR1 is SGHRS and CDR2 is YFSETQ. The CDR3 is CASSLRQGIISEAFF. CDR3 sequence (DNA): TGCGCCAGCAGCCTCCGACAGGGGATTATTTCTGAAGCTTTCTTT.

The chain recombines TRBV6-1 with TRBJ1-4; D is perhaps TRBD1 (5 bases). Germline V gives CDR1 MNHNS, CDR2 SASEGT. The CDR3 length is 16 residues. V lost 4 bases to trimming and J lost 0 bases, with 12 bases between them. The CDR3 sequence: CASSVPGFTTNEKLFF. The CDR3 DNA reads as TGTGCCAGCAGTGTCCCAGGGTTTACAACTAATGAAAAACTGTTTTTT.

This chain links TRBV30 with TRBJ2-7, with D possibly matching TRBD1 (5 bases). V was clipped by 4 bases and J by 6 bases, with 19 bases between them. CDR3 length: 14 amino acids. CDR1 is GTSNPN and CDR2 is SVGIG in the germline V gene (reference sequence). The CDR3: CAWTKSDMRSEQYF. Here the CDR3 DNA reads TGTGCCTGGACTAAATCGGACATGCGGTCCGAGCAGTACTTC.

V usage is TRBV9 and J usage is TRBJ2-1; D ambiguous. Germline CDR1 and CDR2: SGDLS and YYNGEE. Trimming left V 0 bases short and J 9 bases short, with 10 bases between. This CDR3 spans 13 amino acids. The CDR3 protein is CASSVVTRSEQFF. In DNA form, the CDR3 reads TGTGCCAGCAGCGTAGTCACCCGTAGTGAGCAGTTCTTC. Combining the CDR3 with reference TRBV9 and TRBJ2-1 gives the whole variable domain DSGVTQTPKHLITATGQRVTLRCSPRSGDLSVYWYQQSLDQGLQFLIQYYNGEERAKGNILERFSAQQFPDLHSELNLSSLELGDSALYFCASSVVTRSEQFFGPGTRLTVL.

Written as DNA, the CDR3 is TGCGCCAGCAGCCAGACTAGCGGGGGGGCCAATGAGCAGTTCTTC. This encodes CASSQTSGGANEQFF. The rearrangement uses TRBV4-3 and TRBJ2-1; TRBD2 matches 14 bases. Trimming cost V 3 bases and J 6 bases; bases outside gene matches: 1. The CDR3 extends over 15 amino acids. Germline CDR1 and CDR2: LGHNA and YSLEER.

V gene TRBV29-1 combines with J gene TRBJ2-7; TRBD2 matches 8 bases. The CDR3 covers 14 residues. The germline CDR1 and CDR2 sequences are SQVTM and ANQGSEA. Trimming at V came to 4 bases and at J to 7 bases, leaving 12 bases not matched to a gene. The CDR3 here is CSVVGPAGEVEQYF. The CDR3 DNA sequence: TGCAGCGTTGTGGGTCCAGCGGGAGAAGTGGAGCAGTACTTC.

The chain recombines TRBV29-1 with TRBJ2-7; D ambiguous. Germline V lookup: CDR1 SQVTM, CDR2 ANQGSEA. V shed 4 bases and J shed 7 bases, with 17 bases lying between them. CDR3 length: 13 amino acids. The CDR3 nucleotides are TGCAGCGTTGTATCTCCTCCGGAGAGGGAGCAGTACTTC. It encodes CSVVSPPEREQYF.

In this sample, this clone turned up a few times. J is TRBJ1-1 and V is TRBV5-1; 10 bases fit TRBD1. Unmatched junction bases numbered 5, after V lost 2 bases and J lost 4 bases. Germline V gene sequence: CDR1 SGHRS, CDR2 YFSETQ. The CDR3 runs 15 residues. The CDR3 DNA follows: TGCGCCAGCAGCTTCCGGACAGGGGGGGGCACTGAAGCTTTCTTT. It translates to CASSFRTGGGTEAFF.

CDR3 DNA sequence: TGTGCCAGCAGCTTTATGAACACTGAAGCTTTCTTT. This translates into CASSFMNTEAFF. The J gene is TRBJ1-1, the V gene TRBV5-5; D unresolved. V lost 2 bases, J lost 0 bases, and 2 bases lay in between. The CDR3 runs to 12 residues. Germline V CDR1 and CDR2: SGHKS, YYEKEE (reference sequence).

The chain links TRBV6-5 to TRBJ1-5, with 7 bases that match TRBD1. The germline V gene encodes CDR1 MNHEY and CDR2 SVGAGI. The CDR3 is 15 amino acids. With V trimmed by 0 bases and J by 7 bases, 6 bases remained unmatched. The CDR3 DNA is TGTGCCAGCAGTTACTCGGGGCAGGGGGACCAGCCCCAGCATTTT. Its protein product is CASSYSGQGDQPQHF.

V usage is TRBV28 and J usage is TRBJ1-4, with no clear D. This CDR3 spans 17 amino acids. Trimming left V 3 bases short and J 4 bases short, with 18 bases between. Per germline, CDR1 MDHEN and CDR2 SYDVKM. CDR3 sequence: CASSFLEGGGVNEKLFF. The CDR3 DNA is TGTGCCAGCAGTTTCCTGGAGGGTGGCGGCGTTAATGAAAAACTGTTTTTT.

The chain has TRBV28 and TRBJ1-4; maybe TRBD1 (5 bases). Looked up from germline, CDR1 is MDHEN and CDR2 is SYDVKM. V gave up 2 bases and J gave up 6 bases, with 13 bases separating them. The CDR3 is 15 amino acids. The CDR3 DNA reads as TGTGCCAGCAGTTTACAGCCCCGGGGGGATGAAAAACTGTTTTTT. It codes for CASSLQPRGDEKLFF.